This TCR beta chain was identified during a study of memory CD8 T cells in hepatitis C reinfection (dated by TCRdb to about 2017). Regarding the research as a whole: Three donors spontaneously resolved two consecutive HCV infections, while two donors cleared a primary infection but became chronically infected after reinfection. HCV reinfection was defined by a positive HCV RNA test following two negative tests taken at least 60 days apart. Late or post reinfection samples were collected 12 to 24 weeks after reinfection was detected. In about 5 donors, the study followed the TCR beta repertoire of virus-specific CD8 T cells over time through an HCV reinfection episode. Five or six reinfection cases with stored pre-reinfection samples were identified between the late 2000s and the early 2010s. In the reinfection study, participants who had resolved a prior HCV infection were followed every 3 months. Points the paper makes about the study in general: Because only five donors were included, definitive conclusions about public clonotypes linked to secondary clearance were beyond the reach of the study.

Only one count was recorded for this clone. Its target antigen remains unknown. Per-base quality was not reported, and no clone a single base away is much larger than it. Explained via the paper, the time point label denotes: late/post reinfection, 12 to 24 weeks after detection. Sorted cells were sequenced directly ex vivo, without in vitro expansion prior to TCR sequencing. The donors were people who inject drugs and were enrolled in Canada's Montreal Acute Hepatitis C Cohort Study (HEPCO). As controls, total naive CD8 T cells, sorted as viable CD3+ CD8+ CD45RO-, were obtained from a couple of donors at each of the three reinfection time points. Before sorting, cryopreserved peripheral blood mononuclear cells were thawed, and CD8 T cells were purified from the thawed cells. The MACS CD8+ T cell Isolation Kit was used to enrich CD8 T cells through negative selection. Cell sorting was done on a BD FACSAria II sorter with FACSDiva software, and data were analyzed with FlowJo.

The CDR3 has 14 amino acids, counting the end cysteine and phenylalanine. Only the CDR3 DNA stays, 42 bases, in frame from base 1. The CDR1 and CDR2 encoded by the germline V gene (reference sequence) are LNHDA and SQIVND. From V the trimming removes 6 bases and from J it removes 7 bases, while the gene matches leave 7 bases of the junction unaccounted for. Libraries were constructed by the immunoSEQ multiplex PCR assay. Genomic DNA was extracted from the sorted cells, and the TCR beta V, D and J regions were sequenced using the automated high-throughput method of Adaptive Biotechnologies. A two-step, bias-controlled multiplex PCR was used to amplify CDR3 regions. An Illumina instrument was used to sequence the amplified TCR beta libraries. Per the source publication's procedure: Demultiplexed reads were processed to lower amplification and sequencing bias, and the IMGT database was used to assign CDR3 sequences to gene families. ImmunoSEQ software version 2.0 was used to analyze repertoire data. Out-of-frame sequences and sequences containing stop codons in the CDR3 were removed from the clonotype lists. Clonotypes with a frequency below 0.01% were excluded because such clonotypes corresponded to less than one cell. Richness was computed as observed richness divided by input cell number, and evenness as Shannon entropy divided by log observed richness. Repertoire diversity and the similarity between time points were measured using Simpson diversity and Morisita-Horn overlap indices. Clonotypes were sorted into dominant (>1%), sub-dominant (0.5-0.99%), low abundance (0.1-0.49%) or lowest abundance (<0.1%) groups. A germline index was calculated as total CDR3 length minus total nucleotide additions, divided by total CDR3 length. TCRdb's version of the immuneACCESS table is confined to in-frame rearrangements and falls short of the full clone set. An unresolved V gene accounts for under half of the shortfall where checked; the remainder is of unknown origin. V and J calls plus clone size are reproduced from that table; the DNA served to infer D and trimming. This sample lists some 50,000 clones; roughly nine tenths were detected once. Around 0.78% of the sample rests with the top ten.

The chain joins TRBV19 to TRBJ2-7, with TRBD1 matching 12 junction bases. Source material: naive CD8+ T cells sorted from blood. Interpreted using the paper, the cell subset or site label stands for: total naive CD8+CD45RO- T cells. This sequence was found in a man younger than 30 with hepatitis C virus infection. The CDR3 loop reads CASSWGQGAREQYF. The bases are TGTGCCAGTAGCTGGGGACAGGGGGCGAGGGAGCAGTACTTC.